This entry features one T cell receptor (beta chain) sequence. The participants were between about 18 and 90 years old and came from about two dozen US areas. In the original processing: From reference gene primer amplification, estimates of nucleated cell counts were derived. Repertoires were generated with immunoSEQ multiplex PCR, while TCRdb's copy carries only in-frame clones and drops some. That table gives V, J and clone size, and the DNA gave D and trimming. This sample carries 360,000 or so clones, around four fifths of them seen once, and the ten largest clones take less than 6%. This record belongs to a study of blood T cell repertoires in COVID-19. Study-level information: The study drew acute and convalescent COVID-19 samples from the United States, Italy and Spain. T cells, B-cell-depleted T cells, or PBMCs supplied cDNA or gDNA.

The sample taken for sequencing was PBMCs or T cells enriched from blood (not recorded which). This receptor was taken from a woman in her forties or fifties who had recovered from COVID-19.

The CDR3 DNA sequence: TGTGCCAGCAGCCACTCAAGTCCGGGACAGGACAACACCGGGGAGCTGTTTTTT. It is translated as CASSHSSPGQDNTGELFF. V gene TRBV7-9 combines with J gene TRBJ2-2, with 8 bases identical to TRBD1. V lost 5 bases and J lost 2; bases outside the gene matches: 13. CDR3 length: 18 residues. Per the germline V gene, CDR1 is SEHNR and CDR2 is FQNEAQ (reference sequence).